The clone carrying this T cell receptor (beta chain) has only a few counts. The data belong to a study of identical twins. TCRdb recomputed calls from the 5' RACE reads with MiXCR, one row per CDR3 protein. The sample holds roughly 500,000 distinct CDR3 sequences, 22% seen once. The germline V gene has CDR1 MGHRA and CDR2 YSYEKL. This CDR3 has 14 residues. The ends lost 4 bases at V and 5 bases at J; junction bases unmatched: 2. The sample was also reused in another study, on T cells expressing NK-cell markers. This second report adds: It was from sorted CD3+CD56+NKG2C+, CD3+CD56+NKG2C- and CD3+CD56-NKG2C+ T cells that TCR beta repertoires came. Within the sequenced cohort of eight donors, seven exhibited HCMV seropositivity and one was seronegative. HCMV specificity of the expanded NKG2C+ T cell clones was not established.

J is TRBJ2-1 and V is TRBV4-1; 10 nucleotides align to TRBD1. The sequencing input was CD4+ T cells sorted from blood. The source is a woman aged 18-29 years in good health. This CDR3 reads CASSRGQGDNEQFF. Written as DNA, the CDR3 is TGCGCCAGCAGCCGAGGACAGGGGGACAATGAGCAGTTCTTC.